A selection of T cell receptor beta chains follows, all from one sample in a study of blood T cell repertoires in COVID-19. Profiled with immunoSEQ multiplex PCR; TCRdb holds only in-frame clones, not every one. The sample lists 250,000 or so clones, about 83% occurring once. The sequenced sample was peripheral blood. These receptors were collected from a man aged 30 to 39 who had recovered from COVID-19. Each CDR3 is given with its conserved first and last residue. D genes are given only for firm matches. Not all rows give a size; the values are once, few, many and, for expanded clones, a class.

j_call,clone_size,d_call,v_call,cdr3_nt,cdr3_aa
TRBJ2-1,.,.,TRBV7-8,TGTGCCAGCAGCCCCATAGCCCAAAGCTCCTACAATGAGCAGTTCTTC,CASSPIAQSSYNEQFF
TRBJ1-3,.,.,TRBV5-1,TGCGCCAGCAGCTCGGGTCTCCTTTGGGACACCATATATTTT,CASSSGLLWDTIYF
TRBJ2-2,.,.,TRBV6-5,TGTGCCAGCAGTTACGGCGGCCGGAACACCGGGGAGCTGTTTTTT,CASSYGGRNTGELFF
TRBJ2-2,.,TRBD1,TRBV7-2,TGTGCCAGCACCGTGGGACAGCTAAACACCGGGGAGCTGTTTTTT,CASTVGQLNTGELFF
TRBJ2-5,once,TRBD1,TRBV5-4,TGTGCCAGCAGCAGAACCACAGGGGGGCAAGAGACCCAGTACTTC,CASSRTTGGQETQYF
TRBJ2-5,.,TRBD2,TRBV4-2,TGTGCCAGCAGCCAAGAGCTAGCGGGGGGTGGGGAGACCCAGTACTTC,CASSQELAGGGETQYF
TRBJ2-2,.,TRBD1,TRBV5-1,TGCGCCAGCAGCTTACCGGGACAGGGGAACACCGGGGAGCTGTTTTTT,CASSLPGQGNTGELFF
TRBJ2-7,.,.,TRBV4-1,TGCGCCAGCAGCCCGCGGGATCCATCCTACGAGCAGTACTTC,CASSPRDPSYEQYF
TRBJ1-1,once,.,TRBV28,TGTGCCAGCAGTTTAAAGGGGGAGGGGGTAGCTTTCTTT,CASSLKGEGVAFF
TRBJ1-1,.,TRBD1,TRBV4-2,TGTGCCAGCAGTAAACAGGGGCTTAGTACTGAAGCTTTCTTT,CASSKQGLSTEAFF
TRBJ1-1,once,.,TRBV11-1,TGTGCCAGCAGCTCTCGAGGCAAGAACACTGAAGCTTTCTTT,CASSSRGKNTEAFF
TRBJ1-1,.,.,TRBV7-2,TGTGCCAGCAGCCTAGGGGCAGGGGTCACTGAAGCTTTCTTT,CASSLGAGVTEAFF
TRBJ1-6,.,.,TRBV5-1,TGCGCCAGCAGCTTGGGGACAGTAAGTTCCTATAATTCACCCCTCCACTTT,CASSLGTVSSYNSPLHF
TRBJ2-5,once,.,TRBV7-7,TGTGCCAGCAGCCCGATCGGTGGCCAAGAGACCCAGTACTTC,CASSPIGGQETQYF
TRBJ2-3,.,TRBD2,TRBV5-1,TGCGCCAGCAGCTTGGATAGACTAGCGGGGAACACAGATACGCAGTATTTT,CASSLDRLAGNTDTQYF
TRBJ2-5,.,.,TRBV25-1,TGTGCCAGCAGTGAATCAACATTCCAAGAGACCCAGTACTTC,CASSESTFQETQYF
TRBJ2-5,.,.,TRBV18,TGTGCCAGCTCTCCCGGGAATGTACAAGAGACCCAGTACTTC,CASSPGNVQETQYF
TRBJ2-5,.,.,TRBV6-6,TGTGCCAGCGGCCCCTCAGGGGATAAAGAGACCCAGTACTTC,CASGPSGDKETQYF